Listed here are 19 T cell receptor beta chains from one sample, sequenced in a study of T cell responses to AZD1222 COVID-19 vaccine. TCRdb keeps only in-frame clones here, not all; method: immunoSEQ multiplex PCR. In the table there are 150,000 to 200,000 clones, 75% to 90% of which are singletons. Specimen: peripheral blood, collected on day 0 of AZD1222 vaccination. Every receptor here comes from an adult in good health.

This clone was detected a few times. The chain has TRBV6-6 and TRBJ1-1; D possibly corresponds to TRBD1 (5 bases). V lost 6 bases, J lost 1 base, and 9 bases lay in between. CDR1 is MNHNY, CDR2 SVGAGI, per germline (reference sequence). The CDR3 runs 13 residues. CDR3 in DNA: TGTGCCAGCAGACCCGACAGGAACACTGAAGCTTTCTTT. Amino acids: CASRPDRNTEAFF.

The chain combines TRBV28 with TRBJ2-7, with a weak D call TRBD2 (5 bases). The V gene's germline CDR1 is MDHEN and CDR2 SYDVKM. This CDR3 has 15 amino acids. The V end lost 4 bases, the J end lost 0 bases, and 13 bases lay between the germline ends. CDR3 residues: CASSSRGIGSYEQYF. As DNA, the CDR3 is TGTGCCAGCAGTTCCCGGGGAATCGGCTCCTACGAGCAGTACTTC.

This chain uses TRBV9 with TRBJ1-5; D not certain. This CDR3 is built from 15 residues. The V gene's germline CDR1 is SGDLS and CDR2 YYNGEE. The V gene lost 0 bases and the J gene lost 4 bases, with 11 bases spanning the gap. Written as DNA, the CDR3 is TGTGCCAGCAGCGTAGATGAGACACCGAATCAGCCCCAGCATTTT. Translated: CASSVDETPNQPQHF.

The chain links TRBV18 to TRBJ1-3; D remains ambiguous. Germline CDR1 and CDR2: KGHSH and LQKENI. Trimming removed 6 bases at V and 0 bases at J, with 12 bases between. The CDR3 runs 15 residues. The CDR3 DNA is TGTGCCAGCTCTCGTACAGAATACTCTGGAAACACCATATATTTT. Its translation: CASSRTEYSGNTIYF.

In its sample, this clone was seen a few times. The chain is built from TRBV9 and TRBJ1-2; no definite D call. The ends were cut back, 4 bases at V and 7 bases at J, with 20 bases in the middle. This CDR3 spans 15 amino acids. CDR1 is SGDLS and CDR2 is YYNGEE in the germline V gene. CDR3 amino acids: CASSLLSVSASGYTF. CDR3 nucleotides: TGTGCCAGCAGCCTATTATCGGTATCAGCCTCTGGCTACACCTTC.

V usage is TRBV12-3 or TRBV12-4 and J usage is TRBJ1-3, with TRBD1 as a possible D gene (6 bases). This CDR3 is 13 amino acids long. Trimming removed 8 bases at V and 0 bases at J, with 8 bases between. CDR3 sequence: CASGQSSGNTIYF. DNA of the CDR3: TGTGCCAGCGGACAGAGCTCTGGAAACACCATATATTTT.

This clone was seen more than once but under ten times. The chain recombines TRBV6-2 or TRBV6-3 with TRBJ1-6, with unresolved D. The CDR3 extends over 15 amino acids. Germline assignment: CDR1 MNHEY and CDR2 SVGEGT. V lost 6 bases to trimming and J lost 8 bases, with 17 bases between them. CDR3 DNA: TGTGCCAGCAGCCCGGCGGGAAATGGTTATTCACCCCTCCACTTT. Residues: CASSPAGNGYSPLHF.

The chain links TRBV6-5 to TRBJ1-2; D is possibly TRBD1 (6 bases). Germline V gene data show CDR1 as MNHEY and CDR2 as SVGAGI. V was clipped by 6 bases and J by 5 bases, with 16 bases between them. This CDR3 region has 14 residues. The CDR3 loop reads CASSQGDTGYGYTF. The CDR3 DNA follows: TGTGCCAGCAGCCAAGGGGACACAGGATATGGCTACACCTTC.

The genes are TRBV7-9 and TRBJ2-1; no firm D call. V was trimmed by 5 bases and J by 3 bases, leaving 2 bases between them. CDR1 and CDR2 from the germline V gene are SEHNR and FQNEAQ (reference sequence). This CDR3 region has 11 residues. The CDR3 sequence: CASSIYNEQFF. Written as DNA, the CDR3 is TGTGCCAGCAGCATCTACAATGAGCAGTTCTTC. The variable domain in full, completed from reference TRBV7-9 and TRBJ2-1, reads DTGVSQNPRHKITKRGQNVTFRCDPISEHNRLYWYRQTLGQGPEFLTYFQNEAQLEKSRLLSDRFSAERPKGSFSTLEIQRTEQGDSAMYLCASSIYNEQFFGPGTRLTVL.

V is TRBV12-3 or TRBV12-4 and J is TRBJ1-2; the D is unclear. There are 12 residues in the CDR3. V lost 2 bases and J lost 8, with 9 bases in between. The CDR3 reads CASSLSSYGYTF. The CDR3 DNA follows: TGTGCCAGCAGTTTATCCAGTTACGGCTACACCTTC.

The rearrangement uses TRBV6-2 or TRBV6-3 and TRBJ2-7; D is possibly TRBD1 (5 bases). This CDR3 comprises 14 residues. V lost 1 base and J 4 bases, leaving 11 bases between the germline ends. Germline lookup yields CDR1 MNHEY and CDR2 SVGEGT. The DNA of the CDR3 is TGTGCCAGCAGTTACTTGCCCAGGGCGTACGAGCAGTACTTC. This sequence encodes CASSYLPRAYEQYF.

The rearrangement joins TRBV4-1 to TRBJ1-2; 7 bases match TRBD1. Germline-derived CDR1 and CDR2 are MGHRA and YSYEKL. The V segment lost 3 bases and the J segment 4 bases; nucleotides outside the gene matches: 11. The CDR3 length is 16 residues. The CDR3 coding sequence is TGCGCCAGCAGCCAGCCCGGACAGGTTGGAACCTATGGCTACACCTTC. It specifies CASSQPGQVGTYGYTF.

The chain uses TRBV5-6 and TRBJ2-7; D is unclear. CDR3 length: 13 residues. Germline V gene sequence: CDR1 SGHDT, CDR2 YYEEEE. V gave up 5 bases and J gave up 3 bases, with 12 bases separating them. The CDR3 here is CASRTQGYYEQYF. The CDR3 DNA follows: TGTGCCAGCAGAACTCAAGGTTACTACGAGCAGTACTTC.

In DNA, the CDR3 is TGTGCCAGCAGCCCGGGACAGGGAACGGAAGGCTACACCTTC. This translates into CASSPGQGTEGYTF. The V and J genes are TRBV4-2 and TRBJ1-2; 9 bases are a match to TRBD1. The V segment lost 4 bases and the J segment 8 bases; nucleotides outside the gene matches: 8. The germline V gene encodes CDR1 LGHNA and CDR2 YNFKEQ. The length of the CDR3 is 14 residues.

J is TRBJ2-5 and V is TRBV5-1; 7 bases map to TRBD2. The V gene end was trimmed by 4 bases and the J gene end by 4 bases; junction bases not matched to a gene: 7. CDR1 SGHRS and CDR2 YFSETQ come from the germline V gene. The CDR3 has 14 amino acids. CDR3 protein: CASSQAPGGETQYF. The CDR3 DNA reads as TGCGCCAGCAGCCAGGCCCCGGGGGGAGAGACCCAGTACTTC. Variable domain in full (rest from reference TRBV5-1 and TRBJ2-5): KAGVTQTPRYLIKTRGQQVTLSCSPISGHRSVSWYQQTPGQGLQFLFEYFSETQRNKGNFPGRFSGRQFSNSRSEMNVSTLELGDSALYLCASSQAPGGETQYFGPGTRLLVL.

The chain joins TRBV18 to TRBJ1-6, with D possibly matching TRBD1 (5 bases). This CDR3 is built from 15 residues. CDR1 and CDR2 (germline): KGHSH, LQKENI. V lost 2 bases to trimming and J lost 6 bases, with 11 bases between them. DNA of the CDR3: TGTGCCAGCTCACCATTGCAGGGACCTAATTCACCCCTCCACTTT. Translating gives CASSPLQGPNSPLHF.

The chain has TRBV6-1 and TRBJ2-1, with 7 nucleotides matching TRBD2. V gave up 3 bases and J gave up 4 bases; unmatched junction bases: 9. Per germline, CDR1 MNHNS and CDR2 SASEGT. The CDR3 covers 16 residues. The CDR3 loop is CASSDGSSGPYNEQFF. The DNA for the CDR3 is TGTGCCAGCAGTGACGGATCTAGCGGTCCATACAATGAGCAGTTCTTC.

The CDR3 DNA is TGTGCCAGCAGCTTAGATCAGGGGACCCAGTACTTC. Residues: CASSLDQGTQYF. This chain links TRBV11-2 with TRBJ2-5, with D possibly being TRBD1 (5 bases). The CDR3 runs to 12 residues. V was pared by 0 bases and J by 7 bases, with 6 bases between. In germline, CDR1 is SGHAT, CDR2 FQNNGV.

The sample holds one count of this clone. The chain is built from TRBV7-2 and TRBJ1-4; no clear D gene. Trimming left V 5 bases short and J 0 bases short, with 16 bases between. The CDR3 extends over 17 amino acids. CDR1 is SGHTA, CDR2 FQGNSA, per germline. The CDR3 coding sequence is TGTGCCAGCAGCCCACTCCCACCGGGAGCAACTAATGAAAAACTGTTTTTT. Protein: CASSPLPPGATNEKLFF. The full variable domain, completed using reference TRBV7-2 and TRBJ1-4, is GAGVSQSPSNKVTEKGKDVELRCDPISGHTALYWYRQSLGQGLEFLIYFQGNSAPDKSGLPSDRFSAERTGGSVSTLTIQRTQQEDSAVYLCASSPLPPGATNEKLFFGSGTQLSVL.